This T cell receptor beta chain emerged from a study of CD8 T cells in Susac syndrome. This clonotype was seen just once. What it binds is unknown. Study-level findings and limits: TCR sequencing and HLA analysis covered a relatively small number of individuals.

V lost 4 bases, J lost 6 bases, and 9 bases stayed unmatched. Germline assignment: CDR1 MGHRA and CDR2 YSYEKL. The CDR3 totals 16 residues. The RNA input was roughly 0.5 to 1 ug, and it was reverse transcribed with random hexamers. TCRdb re-called the immunoSEQ multiplex PCR reads with MiXCR, one entry per CDR3 protein. This table holds some 150,000 distinct CDR3 sequences, more than 90% found once. V gene TRBV4-1 combines with J gene TRBJ2-1; TRBD2 aligns across 10 bases. The sequencing input was CD4+ T cells from PBMCs. The TCR originated in a human donor with Susac syndrome. The CDR3 DNA sequence: TGCGCCAGCAGCCGCCTAGCGGGAGCTGGATCCAATGAGCAGTTCTTC. Amino acid sequence: CASSRLAGAGSNEQFF.